The text below deals with one T cell receptor beta chain. The antigen remains undetermined. Assay: immunoSEQ multiplex PCR; the TCRdb copy retains only in-frame clones and omits some. The sample carries about 16,000 clones, roughly 85% recorded once. The entry originates in a study of T cell clonotyping in hematopoietic cell transplantation. V was cut by 3 bases and J by 4 bases, with 13 bases left in between. CDR1 MNHNS and CDR2 SASEGT come from the germline V gene. This CDR3 is 14 amino acids long. Study-wide findings and caveats: Pathologically expanded recipient clonotypes increased progressively from day 30 to day 180 as diversity fell.

The sequence was obtained from a woman in her thirties or forties in good health. Some clones in this sample may be carry-over from other donors' samples. The sequenced sample consisted of peripheral blood mononuclear cells. The gene calls are TRBV6-1 and TRBJ2-7, with D perhaps TRBD1 or TRBD2 (5 bases each). CDR3: CASSDRGKQYEQYF. The DNA of the CDR3 is TGTGCCAGCAGTGATCGGGGCAAACAATACGAGCAGTACTTC.